These 26 T cell receptor beta chains came from one sample sequenced in a study of CD8 T cells in ankylosing spondylitis (dated by TCRdb to about 2017). The library was obtained by 5' RACE. Sequencing was performed on an Illumina HiSeq 2500. Using fastp at Q25 and MiXCR, TCRdb reprocessed the public reads and kept productive beta chains. Rows are unified per CDR3 protein, each entry keeping the most common DNA and genes. This sample has approximately 350,000 distinct CDR3 sequences in its table, and under 15% of those were observed once. Together, the top ten hold approximately 1% of the sample. Sequenced: blood, either unsorted or a sorted T cell fraction (not recorded which). The receptors were sampled from a male donor with ankylosing spondylitis or in good health (not recorded which).

The chain employs TRBV27 and TRBJ2-7; D call uncertain. In germline, CDR1 is MNHEY, CDR2 SMNVEV (reference sequence). The CDR3 covers 13 residues. V was cut by 5 bases and J by 2 bases, with 10 bases left in between. The CDR3 DNA follows: TGTGCCAGCAGTCCGAGAGCAGCCTACGAGCAGTACTTC. Its protein product is CASSPRAAYEQYF.

The chain couples TRBV11-3 to TRBJ2-1; no clear D. The germline gives CDR1 SGHNT, CDR2 YENEEA. This CDR3 comprises 15 residues. V dropped 5 bases and J dropped 5 bases, with 16 bases sitting between them. In nucleotides, the CDR3 is TGTGCCAGCAGCCTTAGGCGGAATACTAACAATGAGCAGTTCTTC. This encodes CASSLRRNTNNEQFF.

J is TRBJ2-7 and V is TRBV6-1, with D possibly being TRBD1 or TRBD2 (5 bases each). The CDR3 has 15 residues. The germline CDR1 and CDR2 sequences are MNHNS and SASEGT. V was shortened by 5 bases and J by 0 bases, with 14 bases between the two germline ends. The CDR3, as DNA: TGTGCCAGCAGTAAGGGACGCCCGAGCTCCTACGAGCAGTACTTC. It encodes CASSKGRPSSYEQYF.

CDR3 bases: TGTGCCAGCAGGTACGGAGGTGGACTGAACACTGAAGCTTTCTTT. It is translated as CASRYGGGLNTEAFF. The chain combines TRBV5-6 with TRBJ1-1; D call uncertain. This CDR3 is 15 amino acids long. Trimming took off 5 bases at V and 0 bases at J, with 14 bases between the two ends. Germline values: CDR1 SGHDT, CDR2 YYEEEE.

This clonotype has just a few counts. The chain recombines TRBV27 with TRBJ2-7; unclear D gene. The V end was cut by 2 bases, the J end by 1 base, with 9 bases between. The CDR3 has 14 residues. Germline V lookup: CDR1 MNHEY, CDR2 SMNVEV (reference sequence). The CDR3 nucleotides read TGTGCCAGCAGTTTAACGACTGCTTCCTACGAGCAGTACTTC. Translation: CASSLTTASYEQYF.

This clonotype occurred many times. V is TRBV12-3 or TRBV12-4 and J is TRBJ2-3, with 10 bases aligning to TRBD2. The CDR3 is made up of 15 amino acids. After removal of 6 bases from V and 1 base from J, the junction contained 4 bases not matched to a gene. In DNA, the CDR3 is TGTGCCAGCAGACCTAGCGGGAGAGGCACAGATACGCAGTATTTT. It encodes CASRPSGRGTDTQYF.

The J gene is TRBJ1-6, the V gene TRBV3-1, with 8 bases that match TRBD1. The CDR3 is made up of 16 amino acids. V dropped 5 bases and J dropped 6; count of bases not matched to a gene: 9. Germline V gene data show CDR1 as LGHDT and CDR2 as YNNKEL (reference sequence). The CDR3 region is CASSDLLTGGNSPLHF. CDR3 nucleotides: TGTGCCAGCAGCGATCTCCTAACAGGGGGTAATTCACCCCTCCACTTT.

This clonotype was seen more than once but under ten times. The chain employs TRBV5-1 and TRBJ2-2, with D possibly TRBD1 on 6 matching bases. This CDR3 contains 15 residues. V was cut by 0 bases and J by 4 bases, with 10 bases left in between. Germline CDR1 SGHRS, CDR2 YFSETQ. This CDR3 reads CASSLAGHSTGELFF. CDR3 DNA: TGCGCCAGCAGCTTGGCGGGACACTCCACCGGGGAGCTGTTTTTT. Complete variable domain (other parts from reference TRBV5-1 and TRBJ2-2): KAGVTQTPRYLIKTRGQQVTLSCSPISGHRSVSWYQQTPGQGLQFLFEYFSETQRNKGNFPGRFSGRQFSNSRSEMNVSTLELGDSALYLCASSLAGHSTGELFFGEGSRLTVL.

This clonotype appeared a few times. The V gene is TRBV5-1, the J gene TRBJ1-1; D is perhaps TRBD1 (6 bases). Between the trimmed V and J ends, which lost 7 bases and 9 bases, there was a span of 16 bases. The CDR3 length is 12 residues. Germline CDR1 and CDR2: SGHRS and YFSETQ. The CDR3 nucleotides read TGCGCCAGCGGCCATAACACAGGGCAAGCTTTCTTT. It translates to CASGHNTGQAFF.

This clonotype was found a few times. The CDR3 protein is CASSLAPDSSYEQYF. In DNA, the CDR3 is TGTGCCAGCTCCTTAGCCCCGGACAGTTCCTACGAGCAGTACTTC. The chain couples TRBV3-1 to TRBJ2-7; TRBD1 might be the D (6 bases). Trimming left V 8 bases short and J 1 base short, with 18 bases between. CDR3 length: 15 residues. The germline V gene has CDR1 LGHDT and CDR2 YNNKEL (reference sequence).

The gene calls are TRBV5-1 and TRBJ2-3; 12 bases line up with TRBD2. There are 17 residues in the CDR3. V dropped 0 bases and J dropped 4; count of bases not matched to a gene: 6. Germline V CDR1 and CDR2: SGHRS, YFSETQ. The CDR3 nucleotides read TGCGCCAGCAGCTTGGAGGAGACTAGCGGGAGATCAGATACGCAGTATTTT. It translates to CASSLEETSGRSDTQYF. The full variable domain, its missing parts supplied by reference TRBV5-1 and TRBJ2-3, is KAGVTQTPRYLIKTRGQQVTLSCSPISGHRSVSWYQQTPGQGLQFLFEYFSETQRNKGNFPGRFSGRQFSNSRSEMNVSTLELGDSALYLCASSLEETSGRSDTQYFGPGTRLTVL.

The rearrangement uses TRBV5-1 and TRBJ2-3; maybe TRBD1 (5 bases). CDR1 SGHRS and CDR2 YFSETQ come from the germline V gene. Trimming took off 0 bases at V and 3 bases at J, with 11 bases between the two ends. The CDR3 extends over 15 amino acids. Here the CDR3 DNA reads TGCGCCAGCAGCTTGGTTCAGGGATGGACAGATACGCAGTATTTT. Translating it yields CASSLVQGWTDTQYF.

This clonotype turned up a few times. The chain employs TRBV7-9 and TRBJ2-2; D is perhaps TRBD1 (5 bases). CDR3 length: 15 residues. Germline V gene data show CDR1 as SEHNR and CDR2 as FQNEAQ (reference sequence). Trimming pared 5 bases from V and 3 bases from J, leaving 13 bases between. CDR3 nucleotide sequence: TGTGCCAGCAGCGAAGGGGATTCGGACACCGGGGAGCTGTTTTTT. Protein: CASSEGDSDTGELFF.

This chain links TRBV5-1 with TRBJ2-5; D is perhaps TRBD1 (6 bases). Trimming stripped 2 bases from V and 2 bases from J, with 10 bases between. The CDR3 extends over 14 amino acids. Per the germline V gene, CDR1 is SGHRS and CDR2 is YFSETQ. CDR3 DNA sequence: TGCGCCAGCAGCTTCCCAGGGGTACAAGAGACCCAGTACTTC. Encoded protein: CASSFPGVQETQYF. The variable domain in full, with the rest retrieved from reference TRBV5-1 and TRBJ2-5, is KAGVTQTPRYLIKTRGQQVTLSCSPISGHRSVSWYQQTPGQGLQFLFEYFSETQRNKGNFPGRFSGRQFSNSRSEMNVSTLELGDSALYLCASSFPGVQETQYFGPGTRLLVL.

The chain has TRBV20-1 and TRBJ2-1; tentative D call: TRBD2 (5 bases). In germline, CDR1 is DFQATT, CDR2 SNEGSKA (reference sequence). Trimming shortened V by 2 bases and J by 1 base, and 9 bases separated the two germline ends. This CDR3 spans 14 amino acids. Written as DNA, the CDR3 is TGCAGTGCTAGATTGAGGACTTCCTACAATGAGCAGTTCTTC. Translated: CSARLRTSYNEQFF.

The chain carries TRBV20-1 and TRBJ2-1; TRBD2 aligns across 8 bases. The CDR3 is made up of 15 amino acids. Per germline, CDR1 DFQATT and CDR2 SNEGSKA (reference sequence). The trim removed 6 bases at V and 1 base at J, leaving 8 bases unmatched. The DNA for the CDR3 is TGCAGTGCCCACCGGGAGGGGATTTCCTACAATGAGCAGTTCTTC. This sequence encodes CSAHREGISYNEQFF.

V usage is TRBV20-1 and J usage is TRBJ2-7, with 10 bases aligning to TRBD2. J was trimmed by 0 bases and V by 5 bases; bases with no gene match: 4. CDR3 length: 14 residues. Germline assignment: CDR1 DFQATT and CDR2 SNEGSKA (reference sequence). CDR3 sequence (DNA): TGCAGTGCTGCCGGGACTAGCGTCTCCTACGAGCAGTACTTC. Protein: CSAAGTSVSYEQYF.

This clonotype was seen more than once but under ten times. This chain links TRBV5-1 with TRBJ1-6; no reliable D call. The V end was cut by 0 bases, the J end by 9 bases, with 10 bases between. The CDR3 loop spans 14 amino acids. Germline CDR1 and CDR2: SGHRS and YFSETQ. The CDR3 DNA is TGCGCCAGCAGCTTGGGGGAAGGAAGTTCACCCCTCCACTTT. It translates to CASSLGEGSSPLHF. Using reference TRBV5-1 and TRBJ1-6 for the parts outside the CDR3, the full variable domain is KAGVTQTPRYLIKTRGQQVTLSCSPISGHRSVSWYQQTPGQGLQFLFEYFSETQRNKGNFPGRFSGRQFSNSRSEMNVSTLELGDSALYLCASSLGEGSSPLHFGNGTRLTVT.

The chain carries TRBV7-8 and TRBJ2-3; the D gene could be TRBD1 or TRBD2 (5 bases each). The CDR3 runs 15 residues. Germline-derived CDR1 and CDR2 are SGHVS and FQNEAQ. Trimming cost V 5 bases and J 4 bases, with 16 bases left between them. The CDR3: CASSGDPGRPDTQYF. DNA for the CDR3: TGTGCCAGCAGCGGAGACCCGGGACGCCCAGATACGCAGTATTTT.

The chain carries TRBV4-1 and TRBJ2-2; 7 bases align to TRBD1. This CDR3 has 18 amino acids. V was pared by 2 bases and J by 1 base, with 10 bases of the junction left unmatched. Germline V gives CDR1 MGHRA, CDR2 YSYEKL. The CDR3 sequence: CASSQPYRGPRNTGELFF. CDR3 DNA: TGCGCCAGCAGCCAACCATACAGGGGCCCGAGGAACACCGGGGAGCTGTTTTTT.

The gene calls are TRBV7-2 and TRBJ2-7, with a tentative D call TRBD2 (5 bases). Trimming stripped 1 base from V and 7 bases from J, with 11 bases between. This CDR3 has 13 amino acids. Germline CDR1 reads SGHTA; CDR2 reads FQGNSA. The CDR3 reads CASSLDSPGEQYF. The CDR3 bases are TGTGCCAGCAGCTTAGATTCTCCGGGAGAGCAGTACTTC.

This clonotype was counted at least ten times. The chain employs TRBV4-2 and TRBJ2-2; D uncertain. The germline V gene has CDR1 LGHNA and CDR2 YNFKEQ. The CDR3 is 17 residues long. Trimming shortened V by 1 base and J by 0 bases, and 12 bases separated the two germline ends. This CDR3 reads CASSQVITSANTGELFF. The DNA of the CDR3 is TGTGCCAGCAGCCAAGTAATCACCTCCGCGAACACCGGGGAGCTGTTTTTT.

The V call is TRBV10-2, the J call TRBJ1-6; possible D gene TRBD1, 5 bases. The CDR3 totals 13 residues. Trimming left V 6 bases short and J 5 bases short, with 8 bases between. The V gene's germline CDR1 is WSHSY and CDR2 SAAADI. The CDR3 DNA sequence: TGCGCCAGCAGAAGGGGCGATAATTCACCCCTCCACTTT. It is translated as CASRRGDNSPLHF.

To note about this clonotype: Possible read error: a much larger clone is one base away. V and J are TRBV20-1 and TRBJ2-1; TRBD2 matches at 10 bases. Germline CDR1 is DFQATT and CDR2 is SNEGSKA (reference sequence). CDR3 size: 16 residues. CDR3 sequence (DNA): TGCTGTGCTAGACAGATGGCGACTAGCGGGTACAATGAGCAGTTCTTC. This encodes CCARQMATSGYNEQFF.

This clonotype was seen a few times. The chain recombines TRBV30 with TRBJ2-1; D gene unclear. The length of the CDR3 is 13 residues. V lost 7 bases and J lost 3, with 13 bases in between. CDR1 and CDR2 (germline): GTSNPN, SVGIG (reference sequence). CDR3 coding DNA: TGTGCCTCGGCCCCGACGAACTACAATGAGCAGTTCTTC. This sequence encodes CASAPTNYNEQFF.

The V and J genes are TRBV7-2 and TRBJ1-4, with 10 positions matching TRBD1. This CDR3 has 17 amino acids. From germline, CDR1 is SGHTA and CDR2 FQGNSA. The V gene end was trimmed by 1 base and the J gene end by 5 bases; junction bases not matched to a gene: 7. CDR3 DNA: TGTGCCAGCAGCTTAGAGCGGTCGGACAGGGGGAATGAAAAACTGTTTTTT. It translates to CASSLERSDRGNEKLFF.